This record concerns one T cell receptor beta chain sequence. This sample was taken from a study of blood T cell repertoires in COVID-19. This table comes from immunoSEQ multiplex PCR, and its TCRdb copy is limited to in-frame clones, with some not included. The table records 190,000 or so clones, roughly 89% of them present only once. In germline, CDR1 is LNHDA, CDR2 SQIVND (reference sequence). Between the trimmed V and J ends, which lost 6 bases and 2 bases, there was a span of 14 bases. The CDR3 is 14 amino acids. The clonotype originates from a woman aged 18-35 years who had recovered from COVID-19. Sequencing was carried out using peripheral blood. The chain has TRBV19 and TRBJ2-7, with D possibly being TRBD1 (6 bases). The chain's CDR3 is CASSLRTGPYEQYV. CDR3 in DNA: TGTGCCAGTAGCCTACGCACAGGGCCCTACGAGCAGTACGTC.